This T cell receptor beta chain was recorded in a study of cytomegalovirus exposure and HLA in healthy donors (dated by TCRdb to about 2017). A note on the overall study: According to an earlier analysis of a few hundred of the donors, 200 million or so T cells yielded 120 million or so unique TCR beta sequences and roughly 280 Gb of sequence data. About five DR-DQ haplotypes were treated as single units for association and clustering because of strong linkage in the cohort. The study used immunosequencing to profile the T cell repertoires of approximately 630 subjects and linked those repertoires to cytomegalovirus serostatus. A later analysis re-analyzed previously published TCR beta repertoires from 666 donors and added high-resolution HLA genotyping to study TCR occurrence patterns. Class I and class II HLA loci were covered by the typing at four-digit resolution. The genetic ancestry cluster associated with self-reported Caucasian donors included 70% to 85% of the 398 genotyped donors. Donor age, sex, ethnicity and CMV serostatus were compiled alongside the repertoire data. The number of donors typed differed by locus, with 629-630 for A, B, C, DRB1 and DQB1, 522 for DQA1, nearly 610 for DPA1, and some 440 for DPB1. A later genetic analysis used genome-wide SNP genotypes for about 65% of the 666 donors, treating that subset as a discovery cohort. Every repertoire in the discovery cohort had been generated on one and the same sequencing platform. Among some 400 genotyped donors of the cohort, an average of approximately 250,000 unique TCR beta nucleotide sequences were sequenced per donor, 15% to 20% of them non-productive. To predict cytomegalovirus infection status, the study brought together high-throughput TCR immunosequencing, statistical association of individual TCRs with disease status, and machine learning. An early release covering around 630 HLA-typed donors comprised 250 to 350 gigabases of sequencing data and tens of millions of unique TCR sequences. Rather than using new phenotypic data, the later analysis identified candidate immune exposures from TCR beta sequences and from how often those sequences occurred across donors. In addition to the first cohort of 666 subjects, a separate validation cohort of over 90 different subjects was used. To decide whether each TCR beta V gene segment behaved as functional or pseudogenic, an earlier analysis of 587 of the donors relied on high-throughput TCR beta sequencing. The aim of the study was to test whether cataloging public T cell receptors could identify signatures of past pathogen exposure.

Libraries were constructed by the immunoSEQ multiplex PCR assay. For the multiplex PCR, a mixture combining 60 forward primers for TCR Vbeta segments and 13 reverse primers for TCR Jbeta segments was used. Amplification of the CDR3 region of rearranged TCR beta genes was performed with a multiplex PCR assay on genomic DNA. The Illumina HiSeq System was used to sequence the amplified TCR beta libraries as 87-base-pair reads. In the original analysis: A later analysis counted 75 million to 100 million unique TCR beta chains across the 550 to 750 repertoires, and about 10 million of these chains were shared by at least two donors. A nearest-neighbor algorithm error-corrected the raw reads and collapsed the reads into unique sequences, merging closely related sequences to remove PCR and sequencing errors. Alignment of CDR3 sequences to IMGT reference sequences was used to assign V, D and J gene segments. For a sequence to be retained, at least a six-nucleotide match to both a V gene segment and a J gene segment was required. Rearrangements were called productive when the CDR3 lacked stop codons and stayed in frame with V and J; all others were non-productive. Following IMGT convention, CDR3 was defined as the stretch from the second conserved V-encoded cysteine up to the conserved J-encoded phenylalanine. The earlier analysis of approximately 500 of the donors excluded sequences that lacked an unambiguous match to a single V gene segment. An earlier analysis of almost 600 of the donors classified V segments as functional when productive rearrangements were above 56.7% and as segregating when the standard deviation between donors was above 5%. A statistical classification framework was built for diagnosing cytomegalovirus status from the catalog of TCR beta chain sequences. A later analysis assigned V and J genes by comparing TCR nucleotide sequences with IMGT/GENE-DB human TR gene sequences. The TCRdist pipeline was used in a later analysis to assign CDR3 sequences and most-parsimonious VDJ recombination scenarios. In a later analysis, each TCR beta chain was defined by its CDR3 amino acid sequence together with its V-gene family, and reads lacking a unique V-gene family were excluded. As a way to deal with suspected cross-contamination and a sequencing artifact, a later analysis dropped approximately 590 nucleotide sequences that were highly shared and had low generation probability. For each public chain, a later analysis derived a clonal expansion index from normalized ranks of inferred template counts within each repertoire. In a later analysis, generation probabilities were computed using a VDJ recombination model fitted to out-of-frame rearrangements, and the results were checked against IGoR. Hypergeometric tests were used in a later analysis to score TCR-TCR, TCR-HLA and TCR-CMV co-occurrence, with a repertoire-size bias correction applied to the TCR pairs. To estimate false discovery rates, a later analysis permuted the HLA or CMV assignments 20 times. In a later analysis, co-occurring TCRs were grouped using DBSCAN, and TCRdist sequence similarity was added for clustering within HLA-allele-positive subsets. Repertoires with fewer than 30,000 or more than 120,000 public chains were left out of co-occurrence clustering, as were a handful of repertoires with anomalous nucleotide sharing. TCRdb retrieved this table from immuneACCESS and kept in-frame rearrangements only. Not all clones are present; in checked studies, unresolved V genes account for under half, and no reason is known for the remainder. From that table come the V and J calls and clone size; the DNA was used to work out D and trimming. The sample profile shows roughly 160,000 clones; roughly 83% of them were found once. The top ten clonotypes cover under 1.1% of the sample.

Turning to this clone: Its cognate antigen has yet to be identified. One base away there is no much larger clone; base qualities are not given.

V lost 0 bases and J lost 0 bases, and the count of bases not matched to a germline gene is 13. The CDR3 has 18 amino acids, counting the end cysteine and phenylalanine. Of all the DNA, just the CDR3 is kept, 54 bases in frame from base 1. Per the germline V gene, SQVTM is the CDR1 and ANQGSEA is the CDR2. The investigation overall reported the following: It was suggested by the authors that the approach could potentially be generalized to other disease states and immunological phenotypes. A group of highly shared sequence variants was considered likely to be a technical artifact of the sequencing pipeline. An earlier analysis of 587 of the donors showed that most TCR beta V segments appeared in productive rearrangements either about 90% or about 30% of the time, which broadly matched IMGT annotations. Because HLA typing was missing for some donors at each locus, association tests included only the typed subset. Some IMGT-functional V segments, including TRBV6-2 and TRBV6-3, could not be told apart with the 87-base-pair reads, so those segments were excluded. While some public TCRs were present in many individuals, most TCR sequences turned up only very rarely across donors. Only TCR beta chains were sequenced in this cohort, and the absence of alpha or paired-chain data limited detectable features. A later analysis reported that several top co-occurrence clusters appeared linked to parvovirus B19, influenza, CMV and Epstein-Barr virus. In vitro tests confirmed that a few of the cytomegalovirus-associated TCR beta chains recognize cytomegalovirus antigens. Roughly uniform sequencing depth across donors was assumed in presence/absence analyses, although this assumption may not hold. A later genetic analysis reported fewer N-insertions in productive TCRs among donors in an Asian-associated ancestry cluster than the roughly 620-donor mean. Strong co-occurrence of HLA alleles, especially DR and DQ, made assigning TCR associations to individual alleles difficult. The classifier was reported to diagnose cytomegalovirus status with high specificity and sensitivity in both the original and validation cohorts. A later analysis associated about 17,000 TCR beta sequences with specific HLA alleles at a false discovery rate of 0.05. Correlated functional status among segregating V segments might reflect linkage disequilibrium, but an unknown experimental factor could not be ruled out. A further reported finding was that TCR beta sequences accurately predicted the HLA-A and HLA-B alleles for most subjects in the first cohort. CMV serostatus was the only immune exposure information available for the cohort. In a later analysis, TCR association rates were found to vary across HLA loci, with the most associated TCRs seen for DRB1 alleles and the fewest for HLA-C alleles. In a later analysis, most CMV-associated TCR beta chains were found to appear HLA-restricted, with HLA associations seemingly driven largely by CMV exposure. The study listed 164 TCR beta chains as associated with cytomegalovirus. The earlier analysis of a few hundred of the donors excluded some 15 rarely observed V segments, including chromosome 9 orphons, because counts were too low. A later analysis found that HLA-associated TCR beta chains were more clonally expanded and had lower generation probabilities than equally common non-associated chains. In a later genetic analysis, a missense DCLRE1C variant was associated with V-gene and J-gene trimming of TCR beta chains, and the association was replicated in an independent cohort.

The cohort consisted of 650 to 850 healthy bone marrow donors. At the time of sampling, every cohort member was nominally healthy, though immune exposures that went unrecorded were likely present. The donor tested CMV seronegative and was one of the 352 seronegative cohort members. Every donor gave a peripheral blood sample, and the peripheral blood mononuclear cells from that sample were used for TCR beta sequencing. Genomic DNA extraction from the blood cell samples was performed with the Qiagen DNeasy Blood Extraction Kit. This sequence was found in a man aged 25 to 40 in good health and CMV-seronegative. The sequence links TRBV29-1 to TRBJ1-1, with TRBD1 identical over 7 junction bases. The specimen was PBMCs. The CDR3 sequence is CSVEERTGGSSVNTEAFF. In nucleotide form, the sequence is TGCAGCGTTGAAGAGAGGACAGGTGGGTCGTCTGTGAACACTGAAGCTTTCTTT.